A selection of T cell receptor beta chains follows, all from one sample in a study of CD8+ T cells in alopecia areata. Method: immunoSEQ multiplex PCR; TCRdb's copy keeps in-frame clones and lacks some. The table lists 65,000 to 70,000 clones, approximately 58% of them singletons. The sample here was CD8+ T cells sorted from blood, taken at week 0. These receptors were collected from a human donor with alopecia areata. The CDR3 runs from the conserved cysteine through the conserved F or W. Each record gives: D gene, clone size, V gene, J gene, CDR3 protein, CDR3 DNA. D genes are given only for firm matches. Expanded clones are given a class, and other clones once, few, many or no size at all.

>NA|NA|TRBV2|TRBJ1-5
CASSLEEVGQPQHF
TGTGCCAGCAGCCTCGAGGAGGTCGGCCAGCCCCAGCATTTT
>NA|NA|TRBV29-1|TRBJ2-7
CSVEDDNILAAEQYF
TGCAGCGTTGAAGATGACAACATTCTAGCTGCCGAGCAGTACTTC
>NA|NA|TRBV30|TRBJ1-2
CARSSGTLDGYTF
TGTGCCAGAAGCTCAGGGACTTTGGATGGCTACACCTTC
>TRBD1|NA|TRBV4-2|TRBJ1-4
CASSQDYGTGGKANEKLFF
TGTGCCAGCAGCCAAGATTATGGGACAGGGGGCAAGGCTAATGAAAAACTGTTTTTT
>NA|NA|TRBV5-6|TRBJ1-1
CASSLVGNGFTEAFF
TGTGCCAGCAGCTTAGTCGGGAACGGCTTCACTGAAGCTTTCTTT
>NA|NA|TRBV29-1|TRBJ2-7
CSVETGSYEQYF
TGCAGCGTTGAGACGGGCTCCTACGAGCAGTACTTC
>TRBD1|NA|TRBV30|TRBJ1-4
CAWSVRGGVNEKLFF
TGTGCCTGGAGTGTACGAGGGGGCGTAAATGAAAAACTGTTTTTT
>TRBD2|NA|TRBV5-6|TRBJ2-5
CASSAGTSGSYETQYF
TGTGCCAGCAGCGCCGGGACTAGCGGGAGTTATGAGACCCAGTACTTC
>NA|NA|TRBV6-5|TRBJ1-1
CASSYSSAQGNTEAFF
TGTGCCAGCAGTTACTCGTCCGCACAGGGAAACACTGAAGCTTTCTTT
>TRBD1|NA|TRBV23-1|TRBJ1-2
CASSPLQGVNYGYTF
TGCGCCAGCAGTCCCCTTCAGGGGGTCAACTATGGCTACACCTTC
>NA|NA|TRBV25-1|TRBJ2-6
CASSDRRVAGANVLTF
TGTGCCAGCAGTGACCGGAGGGTGGCTGGGGCCAACGTCCTGACTTTC
>NA|NA|TRBV5-5|TRBJ2-5
CASSLGQTETQYF
TGTGCCAGCAGCTTGGGCCAGACCGAGACCCAGTACTTC
>TRBD1|NA|TRBV11-2|TRBJ2-5
CASSRHRGITETQYF
TGTGCCAGCAGCCGGCACAGGGGAATCACAGAGACCCAGTACTTC
>NA|few|TRBV27|TRBJ2-5
CASSPLSRPETQYF
TGTGCCAGCAGCCCTCTCTCGCGCCCAGAGACCCAGTACTTC
>NA|NA|TRBV7-6|TRBJ2-7
CGSSLAGGEQYF
TGTGGCAGCAGCTTGGCCGGGGGCGAGCAGTACTTC
>TRBD2|few|TRBV7-2|TRBJ2-1
CASSLELVAGDEQFF
TGTGCCAGCAGCTTAGAGTTAGTAGCGGGGGATGAGCAGTTCTTC
>NA|NA|TRBV29-1|TRBJ2-5
CSVEEGRWGTQYF
TGCAGCGTTGAAGAAGGGAGGTGGGGGACCCAGTACTTC
>NA|NA|TRBV30|TRBJ1-5
CAWSDLGPQHF
TGTGCCTGGAGTGATCTGGGTCCCCAGCATTTT
>NA|NA|TRBV27|TRBJ1-2
CASSPTTGSGGYTF
TGTGCCAGCAGTCCGACCACAGGGTCTGGTGGCTACACCTTC
>TRBD1|NA|TRBV5-1|TRBJ2-7
CASGTGQGIYEQYF
TGCGCCAGCGGGACGGGACAGGGGATCTACGAGCAGTACTTC
>NA|NA|TRBV9|TRBJ2-7
CASSVEGISSYEQYF
TGTGCCAGCAGCGTAGAAGGGATAAGCTCCTACGAGCAGTACTTC
>NA|few|TRBV7-7|TRBJ2-3
CASSLTAGVADTQYF
TGTGCCAGCAGCTTAACGGCAGGGGTAGCAGATACGCAGTATTTT
>TRBD1|NA|TRBV23-1|TRBJ1-4
CASSPQGQGLAKLFF
TGCGCCAGCAGTCCCCAGGGACAGGGGTTGGCAAAACTGTTTTTT
>NA|NA|TRBV13|TRBJ1-6
CASSSREELLHF
TGTGCCAGCAGCTCCAGGGAAGAACTCCTCCACTTT